These 17 T cell receptor beta chains came from one sample sequenced in a study of vaccination and CD4 T cells after COVID-19. With the Oncomine TCR Beta short-read assay, DNA from cultured CD4+ T cells was sequenced. TCRdb re-derived calls from the PCR reads in MiXCR, one entry per CDR3 protein. The table shows thousands of distinct CDR3 sequences, with roughly 29% occurring only once. Described treatment: roughly nine-day PBMC culture with coronavirus spike peptide pools or control peptides (ViraFEST assay). CD4+ T cells that came from the unexposed donor were collected before the COVID-19 pandemic (2011-2018). For these receptors, no antigen is known. Sequenced sample: CD4+ T cells from blood, cultured in vitro. These TCRs come from a human donor in good health.

This sequence joins TRBV10-2 and TRBJ2-2; 8 nucleotides agree with TRBD1. The CDR3 runs 17 residues. V was pared by 3 bases and J by 5 bases, with 11 bases of the junction left unmatched. Germline CDR1 is WSHSY and CDR2 is SAAADI. Here the CDR3 DNA reads TGCGCCAGCAGTGACCCGGGACAGGCCGCCTCAACCGGGGAGCTGTTTTTT. It yields the protein CASSDPGQAASTGELFF.

CDR3 region: CASSYSGTSGDIISYEQYF. The DNA for the CDR3 is TGTGCCAGCAGTTACTCCGGGACTAGCGGGGACATCATCTCCTACGAGCAGTACTTC. The V call is TRBV6-5, the J call TRBJ2-7, with TRBD2 matching over 13 bases. The CDR3 runs 19 residues. Germline loops: CDR1 MNHEY, CDR2 SVGAGI. The junction had 8 bases not matched to a gene; V was cut back by 0 bases and J by 0 bases.

The rearrangement links TRBV9 to TRBJ2-6, with TRBD1 matching 8 bases. The length of the CDR3 is 14 residues. Germline V gives CDR1 SGDLS, CDR2 YYNGEE. V dropped 6 bases and J dropped 2; count of bases not matched to a gene: 1. Here the CDR3 DNA reads TGTGCCAGCATGACAGGGGCTGGGGCCAACGTCCTGACTTTC. This codes for CASMTGAGANVLTF. Complete variable domain (other parts from reference TRBV9 and TRBJ2-6): DSGVTQTPKHLITATGQRVTLRCSPRSGDLSVYWYQQSLDQGLQFLIQYYNGEERAKGNILERFSAQQFPDLHSELNLSSLELGDSALYFCASMTGAGANVLTFGAGSRLTVL.

V gene TRBV18 combines with J gene TRBJ1-5; perhaps TRBD1 as D (5 bases). Trimming cost V 6 bases and J 7 bases, with 19 bases left between them. The CDR3 has 15 residues. Germline loops: CDR1 KGHSH, CDR2 LQKENI. The chain's CDR3 is CASSPGLAAGQPQHF. CDR3 nucleotide sequence: TGTGCCAGCTCTCCGGGGCTCGCGGCAGGGCAGCCCCAGCATTTT.

The chain uses TRBV7-9 and TRBJ1-2; no clear D gene. This CDR3 contains 11 residues. The V gene lost 5 bases and the J gene lost 4 bases, with 5 bases spanning the gap. The germline gives CDR1 SEHNR, CDR2 FQNEAQ (reference sequence). CDR3 in DNA: TGTGCCAGCAGCCGTCTCTATGGCTACACCTTC. This gives the protein CASSRLYGYTF.

The sample holds a few counts of this clonotype. This sequence joins TRBV6-5 and TRBJ1-2, with D hard to call. V lost 2 bases, J lost 2 bases, and 21 bases lay in between. In germline, CDR1 is MNHEY, CDR2 SVGAGI. The CDR3 spans 18 residues. CDR3 residues: CASSYTFLVGTFNYGYTF. As DNA, the CDR3 is TGTGCCAGCAGTTACACTTTTCTAGTCGGCACCTTCAACTATGGCTACACCTTC.

V usage is TRBV7-7 and J usage is TRBJ2-3; D not resolved. V was pared by 5 bases and J by 5 bases, with 8 bases between. This CDR3 region has 12 residues. CDR1 SSHAT and CDR2 FNYEAQ come from the germline V gene (reference sequence). The CDR3 DNA sequence: TGTGCCAGCAGCCCTCTATTAGATACGCAGTATTTT. It codes for CASSPLLDTQYF.

This clonotype was counted only a few times. The chain has TRBV20-1 and TRBJ1-1; D unresolved. The CDR3 covers 13 residues. Germline CDR1 is DFQATT and CDR2 is SNEGSKA (reference sequence). Trimming cost V 6 bases and J 3 bases, with 14 bases left between them. The CDR3 coding sequence is TGCAGTGCGAGGGCGCCCTCAGACACTGAAGCTTTCTTT. It yields the protein CSARAPSDTEAFF.

This clonotype appeared a few times. This chain links TRBV6-1 with TRBJ2-2; the D is unclear. CDR3 length: 12 residues. Germline V gene lookup returns CDR1 MNHNS and CDR2 SASEGT. Trimming stripped 8 bases from V and 8 bases from J, with 12 bases between. CDR3 nucleotide sequence: TGTGCCAGCCTCCGGTTCGGGGGGGAGCTGTTTTTT. Protein: CASLRFGGELFF.

The chain is built from TRBV6-1 and TRBJ2-3; D is uncertain. V lost 6 bases to trimming and J lost 5 bases, with 9 bases between them. Germline CDR1 and CDR2: MNHNS and SASEGT. This CDR3 has 12 residues. The chain's CDR3 is CASSTIGDTQYF. In DNA, the CDR3 is TGTGCCAGCAGCACAATAGGAGATACGCAGTATTTT.

This clonotype appeared a few times. The chain employs TRBV6-4 and TRBJ2-2; 11 bases map to TRBD2. CDR3 length: 14 amino acids. Germline values: CDR1 MRHNA, CDR2 SNTAGT. V was clipped by 6 bases and J by 3 bases; unmatched bases: 0. The CDR3 sequence is CASRLAGDTGELFF. In DNA form, the CDR3 reads TGTGCCAGCAGACTAGCGGGGGACACCGGGGAGCTGTTTTTT.

This sequence joins TRBV20-1 and TRBJ1-1, with D hard to call. There are 14 residues in the CDR3. The germline CDR1 and CDR2 sequences are DFQATT and SNEGSKA (reference sequence). Here the CDR3 reads CRAVTLTINTEAFF. The CDR3 bases are TGCAGGGCCGTAACCTTAACAATTAACACTGAAGCTTTCTTT.

This chain uses TRBV9 with TRBJ2-5, with 7 bases aligning to TRBD2. Per the germline V gene, CDR1 is SGDLS and CDR2 is YYNGEE. V was pared by 4 bases and J by 5 bases, with 8 bases of the junction left unmatched. There are 14 residues in the CDR3. In DNA, the CDR3 is TGTGCCAGCAGCACCCCCGGGGGAGGGGAGACCCAGTACTTC. This encodes CASSTPGGGETQYF.

The chain employs TRBV7-9 and TRBJ2-7; tentatively, D is TRBD2 (6 bases). With 3 bases removed from V and 4 bases from J, the gap between germline ends came to 10 bases. This CDR3 contains 13 residues. The germline gives CDR1 SEHNR, CDR2 FQNEAQ (reference sequence). CDR3 in DNA: TGTGCCAGCAGCTTCGCTGGGACTTACGAGCAGTACTTC. It codes for CASSFAGTYEQYF.

This sequence joins TRBV6-5 and TRBJ1-4; D perhaps matches TRBD1 (6 bases). The CDR3 length is 13 residues. Germline CDR1 MNHEY, CDR2 SVGAGI. V lost 2 bases and J 6 bases, leaving 7 bases between the germline ends. The CDR3 DNA is TGTGCCAGCAGTTACGAGGGGGATGAAAAACTGTTTTTT. It yields the protein CASSYEGDEKLFF.

This sequence joins TRBV5-1 and TRBJ2-7, with 7 nucleotides matching TRBD2. This CDR3 comprises 16 residues. V shed 2 bases and J 0 bases; nucleotides not matched to a gene: 8. Germline CDR1 reads SGHRS; CDR2 reads YFSETQ. The CDR3 DNA is TGCGCCAGCAGCTTAGCACTAGCGAGAAGCTCCTACGAGCAGTACTTC. Residues: CASSLALARSSYEQYF. Drawing the rest from reference TRBV5-1 and TRBJ2-7, the complete variable domain is KAGVTQTPRYLIKTRGQQVTLSCSPISGHRSVSWYQQTPGQGLQFLFEYFSETQRNKGNFPGRFSGRQFSNSRSEMNVSTLELGDSALYLCASSLALARSSYEQYFGPGTRLTVT.

This clonotype was detected a few times. The chain uses TRBV28 and TRBJ1-2; D is uncertain. Germline V gene sequence: CDR1 MDHEN, CDR2 SYDVKM. Trimming left V 6 bases short and J 2 bases short, with 13 bases between. CDR3 size: 14 residues. The CDR3 bases are TGTGCCAGCAGAGTAGAGGTCCCAAACTATGGCTACACCTTC. Translating gives CASRVEVPNYGYTF.